This TCR beta chain stems from a study of tissue T cells after allogeneic stem cell transplantation. Retrospectively chosen non-transplant comparators had other cancers and at least five gastrointestinal samples, without known gastrointestinal disease. Notes on this clone: Its matching antigen is unknown.

The method was immunoSEQ multiplex PCR; TCRdb's version includes in-frame clones alone and lacks a portion of them. The sample lists about 3,900 clones, approximately 69% occurring once. General study results and limits: Anatomically similar tissues had similar TCR repertoires within each patient. Shared clones across patients were few; motif clustering revealed tissue-specific shared signatures.

Sequenced here: left colon tissue, sampled at autopsy. The sequence derives from a woman aged 18-49 years with breast cancer.

The DNA for the CDR3 is TGTGCCATCAGTGGGGGACAAGGCTGGGGTCAGCCCCAGCATTTT. This codes for CAISGGQGWGQPQHF. The V call is TRBV10-3, the J call TRBJ1-5; tentatively, D is TRBD1 (6 bases). V was shortened by 4 bases and J by 6 bases, with 16 bases between the two germline ends. Germline V gene data show CDR1 as ENHRY and CDR2 as SYGVKD. There are 15 residues in the CDR3.